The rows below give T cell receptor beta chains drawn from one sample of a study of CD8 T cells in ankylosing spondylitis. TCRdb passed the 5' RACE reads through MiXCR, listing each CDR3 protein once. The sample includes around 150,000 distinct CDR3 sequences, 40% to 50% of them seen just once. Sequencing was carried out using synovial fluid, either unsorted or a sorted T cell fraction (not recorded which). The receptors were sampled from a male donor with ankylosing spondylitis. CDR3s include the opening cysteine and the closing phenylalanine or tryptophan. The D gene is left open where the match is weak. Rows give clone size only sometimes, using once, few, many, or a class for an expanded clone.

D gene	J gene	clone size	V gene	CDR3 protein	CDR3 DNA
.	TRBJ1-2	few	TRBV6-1	CASKDQGLYGYTF	TGTGCCAGCAAAGATCAGGGGTTATATGGCTACACCTTC
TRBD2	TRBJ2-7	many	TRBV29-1	CSVEGVLADDSYEQYF	TGCAGCGTTGAAGGCGTCCTAGCGGACGACTCCTACGAGCAGTACTTC
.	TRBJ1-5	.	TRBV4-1	CASTPGVSSNQPQHF	TGCGCCAGCACCCCTGGGGTCTCTAGCAATCAGCCCCAGCATTTT
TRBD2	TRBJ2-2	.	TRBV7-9	CASSLPGGSLWPGELFF	TGTGCCAGCAGCTTACCGGGAGGGTCCCTCTGGCCCGGGGAGCTGTTTTTT
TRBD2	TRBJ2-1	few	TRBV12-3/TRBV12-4	CASSAPGSVSGEAYNEQFF	TGTGCCAGCAGCGCCCCAGGGTCCGTGAGCGGGGAGGCTTACAATGAGCAGTTCTTC
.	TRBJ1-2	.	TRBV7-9	CASSFSGTSEGYTF	TGTGCCAGCAGCTTCTCAGGGACTTCCGAGGGCTACACCTTC
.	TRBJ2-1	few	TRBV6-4	CASSDRLGYNEQFF	TGTGCCAGCAGTGACAGGTTGGGGTACAATGAGCAGTTCTTC
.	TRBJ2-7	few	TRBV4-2	CASSQVTKWAYEQYF	TGTGCCAGCAGCCAAGTAACGAAATGGGCCTACGAGCAGTACTTC
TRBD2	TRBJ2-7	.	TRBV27	CASSFGGGPPYEQYF	TGTGCCAGCAGTTTCGGCGGGGGGCCGCCCTACGAGCAGTACTTC
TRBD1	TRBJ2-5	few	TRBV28	CASSLPRDRGAQIQETQYF	TGTGCCAGCAGTTTACCACGGGACAGGGGCGCCCAAATCCAAGAGACCCAGTACTTC
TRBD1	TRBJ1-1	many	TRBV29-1	CSVVQGADEAFF	TGCAGCGTTGTACAGGGGGCTGATGAAGCTTTCTTT
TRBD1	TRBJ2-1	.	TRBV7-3	CASSLSWDRGDNEQFF	TGTGCCAGCAGCTTATCTTGGGACAGGGGAGACAATGAGCAGTTCTTC
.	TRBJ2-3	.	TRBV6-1	CASSDGRGADTQYF	TGTGCCAGCAGTGATGGTCGGGGCGCAGATACGCAGTATTTT
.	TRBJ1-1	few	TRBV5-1	CASRLTQEPNTEAFF	TGCGCCAGCCGCTTAACACAGGAGCCGAACACTGAAGCTTTCTTT